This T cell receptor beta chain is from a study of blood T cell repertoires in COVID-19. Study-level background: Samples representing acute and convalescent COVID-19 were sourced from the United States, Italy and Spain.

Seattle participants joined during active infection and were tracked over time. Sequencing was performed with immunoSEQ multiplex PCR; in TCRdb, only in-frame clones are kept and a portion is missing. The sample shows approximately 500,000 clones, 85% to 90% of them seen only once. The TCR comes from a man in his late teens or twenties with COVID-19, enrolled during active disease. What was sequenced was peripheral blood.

This chain's CDR3 is CASSLNLNQPQHF. For the CDR3, the DNA is TGTGCCAGCAGCTTGAATCTCAATCAGCCCCAGCATTTT. The chain is built from TRBV5-5 and TRBJ1-5; D remains ambiguous. The CDR3 is 13 residues long. Trimming stripped 1 base from V and 3 bases from J, with 5 bases between. From germline, CDR1 is SGHKS and CDR2 YYEKEE (reference sequence).